The next 23 T cell receptor beta chains were all read from a single sample in a study of T cell repertoires in cytomegalovirus infection. TCRdb processed the reads anew with MiXCR; each CDR3 protein has one entry. The table includes 700,000 to 850,000 distinct CDR3 sequences, 32% detected once. Which antigens these TCRs recognize remains unknown. Here the sequenced sample was cultured CD8+ T cells from PBMCs, taken from culture after CMV antigen stimulation. The receptors come from a human donor in good health (CMV status not recorded). Some clones in this sample may be carry-over from other donors' samples.

The rearrangement links TRBV27 to TRBJ2-1, with 8 bases fitting TRBD2. From germline, CDR1 is MNHEY and CDR2 SMNVEV (reference sequence). Trimming at V came to 4 bases and at J to 10 bases, leaving 9 bases not matched to a gene. The CDR3 has 14 residues. The CDR3 reads CASSSSTSGVEQFF. The CDR3 bases are TGTGCCAGCAGTTCGAGTACTAGCGGCGTGGAGCAGTTCTTC.

This clonotype was counted between two and nine times. CDR3 loop: CASSPLGGHNHNEQFF. The CDR3 DNA reads TGTGCCAGCAGCCCCCTTGGGGGGCACAACCACAATGAGCAGTTCTTC. This chain connects TRBV25-1 to TRBJ2-1, with D perhaps being TRBD1 or TRBD2 (6 bases each). With 6 bases removed from V and 5 bases from J, the gap between germline ends came to 20 bases. The CDR3 has 16 amino acids. Germline lookup yields CDR1 MGHDK and CDR2 SYGVNS.

The rearrangement uses TRBV6-2 or TRBV6-3 and TRBJ2-7, with 8 positions matching TRBD1. V gave up 3 bases and J gave up 7 bases; unmatched junction bases: 17. Germline V CDR1 and CDR2: MNHEY, SVGEGT. This CDR3 spans 17 amino acids. The CDR3 spells CASSYRNPRTGSWEQYV. CDR3 DNA: TGTGCCAGCAGTTATCGGAATCCGCGGACAGGGAGTTGGGAGCAGTACGTC.

Comments on this clonotype: One end of the junction varies from germline; a read error may be responsible. This chain links TRBV6-5 with TRBJ1-1; D might be TRBD1 (5 bases). CDR1 and CDR2 from the germline V gene are MNHEY and SVGAGI. The CDR3 totals 13 residues. The CDR3 bases are TGTGCCGGCAGCCACCATAGGGGTCCTGAAGCTTTCTTT. Its protein product is CAGSHHRGPEAFF.

In this sample, this clonotype turned up a few times. This chain connects TRBV7-6 to TRBJ1-1; no clear D gene. V was cut by 2 bases and J by 4 bases, with 8 bases left in between. Germline loops: CDR1 SGHVS, CDR2 FNYEAQ. This CDR3 contains 13 residues. CDR3 loop: CASSLLLRTEAFF. The CDR3 coding sequence is TGTGCCAGCAGCTTACTTCTTCGCACTGAAGCTTTCTTT.

Of note for this clonotype: One junction end does not reproduce the germline sequence, and a read error may be involved. The chain links TRBV5-1 to TRBJ2-3; D not resolved. The CDR3 totals 14 residues. Germline CDR1 reads SGHRS; CDR2 reads YFSETQ. This chain's CDR3 is CASSITNLGDMQYF. The CDR3 nucleotides read TGCGCCAGCAGCATCACAAACCTAGGAGATATGCAGTATTTT.

The chain is built from TRBV6-1 and TRBJ2-1; D is undetermined. This CDR3 is built from 13 residues. CDR1 is MNHNS, CDR2 SASEGT, per germline. As DNA, the CDR3 is TGTACCACTCACGACTCCCCCTACAATGAGCAGTTCTTC. As protein: CTTHDSPYNEQFF.

The chain links TRBV7-4 to TRBJ2-7; no definite D call. Trimming took off 7 bases at V and 2 bases at J, with 12 bases between the two ends. The CDR3 contains 13 residues. Germline values: CDR1 SGHVT, CDR2 SQSDAQ. In nucleotides, the CDR3 is TGTGCCAGCACTTCGCCAGTACCCTACGAGCAGTACTTC. Protein: CASTSPVPYEQYF.

V and J are TRBV5-5 and TRBJ1-1; no firm D call. In germline, CDR1 is SGHKS, CDR2 YYEKEE (reference sequence). The CDR3 sequence is 11 residues long. V shed 6 bases and J shed 4 bases, with 7 bases lying between them. The CDR3: CASMTATEAFF. CDR3 coding DNA: TGTGCCAGCATGACGGCCACTGAAGCTTTCTTT. Full variable domain (rest looked up from reference TRBV5-5 and TRBJ1-1): DAGVTQSPTHLIKTRGQQVTLRCSPISGHKSVSWYQQVLGQGPQFIFQYYEKEERGRGNFPDRFSARQFPNYSSELNVNALLLGDSALYLCASMTATEAFFGQGTRLTVV.

The chain joins TRBV6-5 to TRBJ2-7, with a tentative D call TRBD2 (5 bases). Between the trimmed V and J ends, which lost 5 bases and 1 base, there was a span of 12 bases. The germline V gene encodes CDR1 MNHEY and CDR2 SVGAGI. This CDR3 region has 14 residues. CDR3 protein: CASSPFGVSYEQYF. CDR3 sequence (DNA): TGTGCCAGCAGTCCTTTCGGGGTTTCCTACGAGCAGTACTTC.

Many counts were recorded for this clonotype. The gene calls are TRBV7-6 and TRBJ1-1; D unclear. Trimming took off 1 base at V and 7 bases at J, with 7 bases between the two ends. Germline V gene data show CDR1 as SGHVS and CDR2 as FNYEAQ. The CDR3 has 12 amino acids. The CDR3 DNA is TGTGCCAGCAGCTTAGACGGGAGTGAAGCTTTCTTT. It specifies CASSLDGSEAFF.

This clonotype was observed at least ten times. The chain recombines TRBV7-6 with TRBJ2-1; D call uncertain. V dropped 2 bases and J dropped 4 bases, with 6 bases sitting between them. This CDR3 spans 13 amino acids. In germline, CDR1 is SGHVS, CDR2 FNYEAQ. For the CDR3, the DNA is TGTGCCAGCAGCTTATCCCGTTACAATGAGCAGTTCTTC. Translating gives CASSLSRYNEQFF.

The chain is built from TRBV4-3 and TRBJ2-3; D is uncertain. Trimming cost V 0 bases and J 1 base, with 8 bases left between them. Germline CDR1 and CDR2: LGHNA and YSLEER. The CDR3 has 15 residues. The DNA for the CDR3 is TGCGCCAGCAGCCAAGAAAAGGCGGGCACAGATACGCAGTATTTT. This codes for CASSQEKAGTDTQYF.

This chain connects TRBV7-3 to TRBJ2-3; D gene unclear. Per the germline V gene, CDR1 is SGHTA and CDR2 is FQGTGA. The CDR3 spans 13 residues. V lost 5 bases and J 3 bases, leaving 9 bases between the germline ends. DNA of the CDR3: TGTGCCAGCAGCGTAAGCATTACAGATACGCAGTATTTT. Translation gives CASSVSITDTQYF.

This clonotype was seen only a few times. V and J are TRBV19 and TRBJ1-1; 9 bases map to TRBD1. Germline values: CDR1 LNHDA, CDR2 SQIVND (reference sequence). The CDR3 consists of 15 residues. After removal of 6 bases from V and 4 bases from J, the junction contained 9 bases not matched to a gene. CDR3 nucleotides: TGTGCCAGTAGCCTTACAGGGGGCGCGGGCACTGAAGCTTTCTTT. This translates into CASSLTGGAGTEAFF.

The CDR3 region has the DNA TGTGCCAGCAGCGGCGGCTGGGCAGGGGATACCGGGGAGCTGTTTTTT. Its protein is CASSGGWAGDTGELFF. The V and J genes are TRBV7-6 and TRBJ2-2; perhaps TRBD1 as D (6 bases). Trimming removed 5 bases at V and 5 bases at J, with 18 bases between. The CDR3 contains 16 residues. Germline CDR1 and CDR2: SGHVS and FNYEAQ.

Comment on this clonotype: This may be a read error, as it is one base from a much larger clone. V is TRBV7-6 and J is TRBJ2-3, with 7 bases that match TRBD2. Trimming at V came to 7 bases and at J to 2 bases, leaving 12 bases not matched to a gene. The germline gives CDR1 SGHVS, CDR2 FNYEAQ. CDR3 length: 16 amino acids. The CDR3 DNA is TGTGCCAGCAACAATGGACTAGGGACTTTCACAGATACGCAGTATTTT. Protein sequence: CASNNGLGTFTDTQYF.

The chain employs TRBV7-9 and TRBJ2-7, with 8 nucleotides matching TRBD1. Unmatched junction bases numbered 5, after V lost 5 bases and J lost 5 bases. This CDR3 region has 13 residues. Germline CDR1 and CDR2: SEHNR and FQNEAQ (reference sequence). The chain's CDR3 is CASSMDRVHEQYV. CDR3 coding DNA: TGTGCCAGCAGCATGGACAGGGTCCACGAGCAGTACGTC.

There are many counts of this clonotype. This chain joins TRBV7-9 and TRBJ1-5; 10 bases match TRBD1. J was trimmed by 4 bases and V by 5 bases; bases with no gene match: 8. This CDR3 comprises 16 residues. From germline, CDR1 is SEHNR and CDR2 FQNEAQ (reference sequence). The CDR3, as DNA: TGTGCCAGCAGCAAAGGGGACAGGGGTCGGAATCAGCCCCAGCATTTT. Amino acids: CASSKGDRGRNQPQHF.

V usage is TRBV7-9 and J usage is TRBJ1-6; D remains unclear. The germline V gene encodes CDR1 SEHNR and CDR2 FQNEAQ (reference sequence). The CDR3 runs 17 residues. The V end lost 5 bases, the J end lost 0 bases, and 14 bases lay between the germline ends. The CDR3 DNA reads TGTGCCAGCAGCCCGAGGGATACGAGCTCCTATAATTCACCCCTCCACTTT. This codes for CASSPRDTSSYNSPLHF.

This clonotype appeared a few times. The rearrangement links TRBV7-3 to TRBJ2-1; tentative D call: TRBD2 (5 bases). Germline V CDR1 and CDR2: SGHTA, FQGTGA. V lost 1 base and J 8 bases, leaving 9 bases between the germline ends. The length of the CDR3 is 13 residues. Here the CDR3 DNA reads TGTGCCAGCAGCTTAAAGGCGAGGGATGAGCAGTTCTTC. The encoded protein is CASSLKARDEQFF.

This clonotype occurred a few times. The gene calls are TRBV11-2 and TRBJ2-7, with D hard to call. This CDR3 comprises 13 residues. The ends were cut back, 0 bases at V and 3 bases at J, with 6 bases in the middle. Per the germline V gene, CDR1 is SGHAT and CDR2 is FQNNGV. Written as DNA, the CDR3 is TGTGCCAGCAGCTTAGACTTAAACTACGAGCAGTACGTC. It specifies CASSLDLNYEQYV.

Notes on this clonotype: This may arise from a read error, as a much more abundant clone is one base away. The chain employs TRBV7-3 and TRBJ2-2, with 11 bases aligning to TRBD2. The germline V gene encodes CDR1 SGHTA and CDR2 FQGTGA. The CDR3 covers 18 residues. The CDR3 DNA reads as TGTGCCAGCAGCCCAAGTTCGAGACTAGCGGGGAACACCGGGGAGCTGCTTTTT. Its protein is CASSPSSRLAGNTGELLF. Using reference TRBV7-3 and TRBJ2-2 for the parts outside the CDR3, the full variable domain is GAGVSQTPSNKVTEKGKYVELRCDPISGHTALYWYRQSLGQGPEFLIYFQGTGAADDSGLPNDRFFAVRPEGSVSTLKIQRTERGDSAVYLCASSPSSRLAGNTGELLFGEGSRLTVL.